The T cell receptor beta chain described here comes from a study of T cell changes during pregnancy in multiple sclerosis. Clones were read by immunoSEQ multiplex PCR, and TCRdb kept only the in-frame ones, dropping some. The sample holds about 74,000 clones, roughly 92% seen once. CDR1 SGHAT and CDR2 FQNNGV come from the germline V gene. The CDR3 totals 16 residues. V shed 1 base and J 13 bases; nucleotides not matched to a gene: 12. This clonotype was sampled from a female donor in good health, enrolled as a control in a pregnancy study. This chain connects TRBV11-2 to TRBJ2-1, with TRBD2 identical over 11 bases. Sequencing used peripheral blood, obtained after pregnancy. The CDR3 DNA reads TGTGCCAGCAGCTTAGGACTGGCTAGCGGGGGGCTCCACCAGTTCTTC. Translated, it gives CASSLGLASGGLHQFF.